The following is a T cell receptor beta chain sequence with its context. Losses at the gene ends were 0 bases for V and 7 bases for J; bases not matched to a gene: 2. The CDR3 sequence is 13 residues long. Assay: immunoSEQ multiplex PCR; the TCRdb copy retains only in-frame clones and omits some. The sample lists hundreds of thousands of clones; roughly 82% were seen once. This entry comes from a study of blood T cell repertoires in COVID-19. Study as a whole: Material from acute and convalescent COVID-19 was sourced from the United States, Italy and Spain. Nucleic acid was either cDNA or gDNA, and it came from T cells, B-cell-depleted T cells, or PBMCs.

The clonotype comes from a woman aged 70 to 79 with acute or convalescent COVID-19. The gene calls are TRBV12-3 or TRBV12-4 and TRBJ1-1, with TRBD1 matching over 7 bases. The sequenced sample consisted of peripheral blood. The CDR3 DNA follows: TGTGCCAGCAGTTTAGCAGGGGGCCTTGAAGCTTTCTTT. Its protein product is CASSLAGGLEAFF.